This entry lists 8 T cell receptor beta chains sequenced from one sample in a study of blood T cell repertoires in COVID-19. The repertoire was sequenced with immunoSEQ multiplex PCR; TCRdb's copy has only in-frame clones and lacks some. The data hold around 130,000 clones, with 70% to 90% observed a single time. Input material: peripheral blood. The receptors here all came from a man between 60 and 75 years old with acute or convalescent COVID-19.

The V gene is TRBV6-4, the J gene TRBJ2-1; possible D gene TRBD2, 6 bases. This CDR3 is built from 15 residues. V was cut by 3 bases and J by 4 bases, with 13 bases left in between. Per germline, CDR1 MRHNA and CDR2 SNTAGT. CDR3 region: CASSDELAAYNEQFF. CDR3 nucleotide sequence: TGTGCCAGCAGTGATGAACTAGCAGCTTACAATGAGCAGTTCTTC.

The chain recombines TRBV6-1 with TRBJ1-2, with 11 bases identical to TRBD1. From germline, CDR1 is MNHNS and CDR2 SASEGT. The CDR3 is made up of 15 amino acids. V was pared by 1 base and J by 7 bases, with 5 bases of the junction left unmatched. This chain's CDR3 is CASSEGGQGAGGYTF. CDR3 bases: TGTGCCAGCAGTGAAGGAGGACAGGGGGCCGGTGGCTACACCTTC.

The CDR3 protein is CASSLADGTDTQYF. CDR3 nucleotides: TGTGCCAGCAGTCTAGCTGACGGCACAGATACGCAGTATTTT. V is TRBV7-6 and J is TRBJ2-3; weak D call: TRBD2 (5 bases). V was trimmed by 6 bases and J by 1 base, leaving 11 bases between them. This CDR3 has 14 residues. Germline V CDR1 and CDR2: SGHVS, FNYEAQ.

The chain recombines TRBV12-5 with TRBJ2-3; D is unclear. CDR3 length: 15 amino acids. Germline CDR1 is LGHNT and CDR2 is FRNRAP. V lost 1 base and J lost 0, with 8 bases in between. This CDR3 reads CASGLEAQSTDTQYF. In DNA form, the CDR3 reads TGTGCTAGTGGTTTGGAGGCACAGAGCACAGATACGCAGTATTTT.

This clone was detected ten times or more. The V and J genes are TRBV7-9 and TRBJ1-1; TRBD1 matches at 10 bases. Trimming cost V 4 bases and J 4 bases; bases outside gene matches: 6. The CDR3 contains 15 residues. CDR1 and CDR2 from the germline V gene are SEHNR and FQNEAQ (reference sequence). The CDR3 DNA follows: TGTGCCAGCAGCTCCCCCGGGACAGGGGCCACTGAAGCTTTCTTT. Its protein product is CASSSPGTGATEAFF.

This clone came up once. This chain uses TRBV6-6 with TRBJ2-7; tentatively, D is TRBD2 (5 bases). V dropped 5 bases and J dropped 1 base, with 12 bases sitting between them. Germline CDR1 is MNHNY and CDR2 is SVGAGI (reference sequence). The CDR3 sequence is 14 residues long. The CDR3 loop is CASSPGSGSYEQYF. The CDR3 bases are TGTGCCAGCAGTCCTGGAAGCGGATCCTACGAGCAGTACTTC.

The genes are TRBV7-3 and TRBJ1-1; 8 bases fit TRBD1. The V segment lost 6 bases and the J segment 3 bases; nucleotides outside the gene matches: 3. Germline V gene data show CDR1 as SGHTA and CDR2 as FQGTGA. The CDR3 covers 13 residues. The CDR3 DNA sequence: TGTGCCAGCAGAGCGACAGGGGACACTGAAGCTTTCTTT. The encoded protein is CASRATGDTEAFF.

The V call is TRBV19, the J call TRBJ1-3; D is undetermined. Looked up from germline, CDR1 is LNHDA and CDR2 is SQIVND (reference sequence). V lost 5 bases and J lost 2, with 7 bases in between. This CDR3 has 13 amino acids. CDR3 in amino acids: CASSSRAGNTIYF. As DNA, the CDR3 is TGTGCCAGTAGTTCTCGGGCTGGAAACACCATATATTTT.